This note documents a single TCR beta chain sequence. The repertoire was sequenced with immunoSEQ multiplex PCR; TCRdb's copy has only in-frame clones and lacks some. Here the sample spans 40,000 or so clones, around 86% being singletons. This specimen comes from a study of OX40 agonist ivuxolimab in advanced cancers. Sampled blood was obtained at baseline, cycle 4 day 1, and cycle 7 day 1. Germline CDR1 reads SEHNR; CDR2 reads FQNEAQ (reference sequence). The CDR3 length is 18 residues. The J segment lost 1 base and the V segment lost 5 bases, leaving 9 bases of the junction unmatched. Sequences were derived from CD4+ or CD8+ T cells sorted from blood, sampled in a trial of the OX40 agonist ivuxolimab. This receptor was identified in an adult with an advanced solid tumor such as melanoma, head and neck, liver or kidney cancer. The chain carries TRBV7-9 and TRBJ2-6, with 9 bases lining up with TRBD1. The CDR3 nucleotides read TGTGCCAGCAGCGCCGGACAGGGGCATAGGTCTGGGGCCAACGTCCTGACTTTC. This encodes CASSAGQGHRSGANVLTF.